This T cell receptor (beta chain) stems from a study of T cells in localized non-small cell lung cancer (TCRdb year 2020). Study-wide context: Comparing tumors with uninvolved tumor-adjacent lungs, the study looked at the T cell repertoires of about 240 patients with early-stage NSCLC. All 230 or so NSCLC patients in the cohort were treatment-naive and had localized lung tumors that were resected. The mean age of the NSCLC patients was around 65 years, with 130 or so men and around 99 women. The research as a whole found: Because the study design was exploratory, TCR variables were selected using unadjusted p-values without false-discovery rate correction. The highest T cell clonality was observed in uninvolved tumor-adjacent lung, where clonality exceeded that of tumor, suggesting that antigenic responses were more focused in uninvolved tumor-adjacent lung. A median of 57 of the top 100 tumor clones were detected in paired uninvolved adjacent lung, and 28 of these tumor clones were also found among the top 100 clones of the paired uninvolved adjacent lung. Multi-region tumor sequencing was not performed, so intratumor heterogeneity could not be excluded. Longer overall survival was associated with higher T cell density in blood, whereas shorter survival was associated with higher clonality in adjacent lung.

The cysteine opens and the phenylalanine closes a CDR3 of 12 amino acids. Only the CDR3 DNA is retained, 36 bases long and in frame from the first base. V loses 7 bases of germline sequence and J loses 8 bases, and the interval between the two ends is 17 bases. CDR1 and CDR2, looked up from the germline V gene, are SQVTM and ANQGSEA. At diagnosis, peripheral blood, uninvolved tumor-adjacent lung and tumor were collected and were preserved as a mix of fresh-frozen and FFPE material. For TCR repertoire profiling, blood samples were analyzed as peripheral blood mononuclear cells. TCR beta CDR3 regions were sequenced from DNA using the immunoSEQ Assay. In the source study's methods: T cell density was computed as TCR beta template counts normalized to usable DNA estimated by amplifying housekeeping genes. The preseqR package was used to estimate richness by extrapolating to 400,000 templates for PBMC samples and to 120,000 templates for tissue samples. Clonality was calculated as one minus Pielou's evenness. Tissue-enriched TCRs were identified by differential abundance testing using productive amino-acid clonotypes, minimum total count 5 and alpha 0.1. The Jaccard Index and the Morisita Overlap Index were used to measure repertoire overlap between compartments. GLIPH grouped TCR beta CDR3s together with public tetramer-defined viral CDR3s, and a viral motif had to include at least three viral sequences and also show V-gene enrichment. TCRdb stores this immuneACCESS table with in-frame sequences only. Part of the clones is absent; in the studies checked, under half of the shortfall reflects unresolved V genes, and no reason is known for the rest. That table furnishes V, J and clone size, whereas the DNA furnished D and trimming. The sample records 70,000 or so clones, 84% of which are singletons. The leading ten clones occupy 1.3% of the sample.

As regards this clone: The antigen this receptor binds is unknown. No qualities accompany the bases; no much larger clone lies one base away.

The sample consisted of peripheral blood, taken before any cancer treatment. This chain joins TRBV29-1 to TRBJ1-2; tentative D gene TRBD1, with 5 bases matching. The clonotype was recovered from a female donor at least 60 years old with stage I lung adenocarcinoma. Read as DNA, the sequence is TGCAGCGCTGGGACCGCCACGAGGGGCTACACCTTC. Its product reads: CSAGTATRGYTF.